This TCR beta chain was obtained from a study of blood T cell repertoires in COVID-19 (dated by TCRdb to 2018 to 2021). With respect to the entire study: Samples from collaborators originated in the United States, Italy and Spain and spanned both the acute and convalescent phases of COVID-19. The material from the prospective study consisted of cDNA or gDNA derived from T cells, B-cell-depleted T cells, or PBMCs. Subjects who had been exposed to COVID-19, were actively infected with it, or had recovered from it provided the deeply sampled blood TCRbeta repertoires that made up the dataset. The repertoires were released in a freely available public database intended as a resource for research on the immune response to SARS-CoV-2. The samples were drawn from the first 160 participants of the ongoing ImmuneRACE study and from 1,254 subjects provided by 6 global collaborators. The sample metadata nearly always contained a de-identified subject ID, COVID-19 status, age in years and sex. Where HLA class I and class II types were available, the types were taken from metadata supplied by the sample provider, not from assay-based typing.

The immunoSEQ Assay, a bias-controlled multiplex PCR, was used to amplify TCRbeta CDR3 regions from genomic DNA. Turning to the authors' computational methods: The number of nucleated cells in each sample was estimated by amplification of reference gene primers within the assay. To quantify the absolute abundance of each unique TCRbeta CDR3 rearrangement, sequence reads were collapsed and filtered. For each sample, productive Simpson clonality was calculated as the square root of Simpson's diversity index across productive rearrangements. Drawn from immuneACCESS, this table holds only the in-frame rearrangements with V and J called that TCRdb kept. Clones are partly lost; checked studies trace under half to an unresolved V gene and leave the rest unexplained. The V and J calls and the clone size are those of that table, but D and trimming were determined from the DNA. The sample has under 350,000 clones on record, over 75% of them singletons. About 10% of the sample is in the top ten clones.

Collaborating institutions collected whole blood in K2EDTA tubes following their own protocols. For TCRbeta analysis, collaborators shipped samples in one of three forms: frozen whole blood, isolated PBMCs, or DNA extracted from either of those sample types. The CDR1 and CDR2 encoded by the germline V gene are SGHRS and YFSETQ. For this chain, trimming is 4 bases at the V end and 4 bases at the J end, and the number of junction bases without a gene match is 9. The CDR3, from cysteine to phenylalanine, totals 15 residues. Here the CDR3 DNA is all that survives: 45 bases in frame from base 1. The paper as a whole reports these results and caveats: The quantity of clinical and demographic metadata differed by source and by participant and was supplied without curation.

Note on this clone: This receptor's antigen is unknown. One base away there is no much larger clone; base qualities are not given.

The V and J genes are TRBV5-1 and TRBJ1-1; 8 of the junction bases match TRBD1. Material for sequencing was peripheral blood. The clonotype originates from a woman between 70 and 85 years old with acute or convalescent COVID-19. The DNA reads as follows: TGCGCCAGCAGCGCCAGGGGGCCGCAGGGCACTGAAGCTTTCTTT. This codes for CASSARGPQGTEAFF.